This T cell receptor beta chain was sequenced in a study of T-cell memory formation after mild COVID-19. Findings and limits, study-wide: Second-wave clones peaking on day 37 lacked confirmed SARS-CoV-2 specificity. A balance of CD4 and CD8 characterized clones contracting day 15 to 85, whereas later expanders leaned CD4+. Mainly in CM and EM were contracting CD4+ clones; CD8+ were in EMRA.

This clonotype came up a few times. Its cognate antigen is unknown. TCRdb analysed the 5' RACE reads with MiXCR anew, one entry per CDR3 protein. The sample lists 450,000 to 650,000 distinct CDR3 sequences, less than 25% occurring once. The CDR3 covers 15 residues. Trimming took 6 bases from V and 0 from J; bases not matched to a gene: 6. The TCR comes from an adult woman who had mild COVID-19 (a few samples of this study predate the infection). Cell type and time point are not known. Sequencing was performed on PBMCs or a T cell subset sorted from them (not recorded which). The V gene is TRBV12-3 or TRBV12-4, the J gene TRBJ1-1; 8 bases line up with TRBD1. The CDR3 sequence is CASRIGQGLNTEAFF. The CDR3 DNA reads as TGTGCCAGCAGAATAGGACAGGGACTGAACACTGAAGCTTTCTTT.